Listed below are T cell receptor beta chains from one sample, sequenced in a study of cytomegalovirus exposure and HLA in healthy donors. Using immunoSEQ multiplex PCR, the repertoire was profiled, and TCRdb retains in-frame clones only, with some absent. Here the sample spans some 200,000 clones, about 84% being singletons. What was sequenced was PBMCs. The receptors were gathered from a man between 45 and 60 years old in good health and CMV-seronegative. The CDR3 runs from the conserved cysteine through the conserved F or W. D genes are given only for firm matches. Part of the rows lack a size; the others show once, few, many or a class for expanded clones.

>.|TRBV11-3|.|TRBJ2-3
TGTGCCAGCAGCTCCGACGGCAGGGCAGATACGCAGTATTTT
CASSSDGRADTQYF
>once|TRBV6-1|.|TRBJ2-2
TGTGCCAGCAGTAACAGGAACACCGGGGAGCTGTTTTTT
CASSNRNTGELFF
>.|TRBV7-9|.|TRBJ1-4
TGTGCCATCAGGGGTGTGGGCCGTACAACTAATGAAAAACTGTTTTTT
CAIRGVGRTTNEKLFF
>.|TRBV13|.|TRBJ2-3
TGTGCCAGCACCCGGGGCGGGGACACAGATACGCAGTATTTT
CASTRGGDTDTQYF
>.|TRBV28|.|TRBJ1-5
TGTGCCAGCAGTCCCAGGGGCAATCAGCCCCAGCATTTT
CASSPRGNQPQHF
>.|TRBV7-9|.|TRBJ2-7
TGTGCCAGCAGCTTCGGACAGTCCTACGAGCAGTACTTC
CASSFGQSYEQYF
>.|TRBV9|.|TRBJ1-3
TGTGCCAGCAGCGGTACAGGCAACTCTGGAAACACCATATATTTT
CASSGTGNSGNTIYF
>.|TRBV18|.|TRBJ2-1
TGTGCCAGCTCACCCGAGGCGGGGGCTCGGTTCTTC
CASSPEAGARFF
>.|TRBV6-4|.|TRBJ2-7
TGTGCCAGCAGTGACTCGGGCAGGTCTCACGAGCAGTACTTC
CASSDSGRSHEQYF
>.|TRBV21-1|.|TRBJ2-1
TGTGCCAGCAGCGAATTGACTAGCGGGGCCGGGAGCAATGAGCAGTTCTTC
CASSELTSGAGSNEQFF
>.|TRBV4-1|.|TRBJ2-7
TGCGCCAGCAGCCGCTACGCCTCCTACGAGCAGTACTTC
CASSRYASYEQYF
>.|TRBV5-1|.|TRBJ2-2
TGCGCCAGCAGCTTCCAAGGGGCGCCCGACACCGGGGAGCTGTTTTTT
CASSFQGAPDTGELFF
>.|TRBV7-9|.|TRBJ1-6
TGTGCCAGCAGCTTAATACAGGACAATTCACCCCTCCACTTT
CASSLIQDNSPLHF
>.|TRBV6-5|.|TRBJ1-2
TGTGCCAGCATGCGGGCAGACTATGGCTGCACCTTC
CASMRADYGCTF
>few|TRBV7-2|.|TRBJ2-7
TGTGCCAGCAGCCTTCAGCGATCCTACGAGCAGTACTTC
CASSLQRSYEQYF
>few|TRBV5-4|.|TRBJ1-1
TGTGCCAGCAGCTTGAGGCAGGGGATAGGCACTGAAGCTTTCTTT
CASSLRQGIGTEAFF
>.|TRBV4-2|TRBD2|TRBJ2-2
TGTGCCAGCAGCCGTCAGAACGAGGGACTAGCGGCCGGGGAGCTGTTTTTT
CASSRQNEGLAAGELFF
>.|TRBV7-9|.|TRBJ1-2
TGTGCCAGCAGCTTATTGGCAGGGGATGGCTATGGCTACACCTTC
CASSLLAGDGYGYTF
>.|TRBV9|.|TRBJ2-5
TGTGCCAGCAGCGTTAATCCAGCGACGGAGACCCAGTACTTC
CASSVNPATETQYF
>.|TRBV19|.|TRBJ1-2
TGTGCCAGTAATCGGCAGGGGACGAACTTTCATGGCTACACCTTC
CASNRQGTNFHGYTF
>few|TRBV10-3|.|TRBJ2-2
TGTGCCATCAGTGGCCAAGTGGCGGAGGACACCGGGGAGCTGTTTTTT
CAISGQVAEDTGELFF
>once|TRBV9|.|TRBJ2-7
TGTGCCAGCAGCTCCGGCGGGGTCTCCCACGAGCAGTACTTC
CASSSGGVSHEQYF
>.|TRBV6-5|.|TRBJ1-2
TGTGCCAGCAGTTACTCTGGGACTGACTATCGATACACCTTC
CASSYSGTDYRYTF
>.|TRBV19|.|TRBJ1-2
TGTGCCAGTAGTATGAGGGAGGACTATGGCTACACCTTC
CASSMREDYGYTF
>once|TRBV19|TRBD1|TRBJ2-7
TGTGCCAGTAGTGAGGGGACAGTCTTGAACGAGCAGTACTTC
CASSEGTVLNEQYF
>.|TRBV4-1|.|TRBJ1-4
TGCGCCAGCAGCCAAGAAGGGAGGACCCAAGCCTACGAAAAACTGTTTTTT
CASSQEGRTQAYEKLFF
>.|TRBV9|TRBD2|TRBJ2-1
TGTGCCAGCAGCGTAGGGGGACTAGCGGGGGTGAATGAGCAGTTCTTC
CASSVGGLAGVNEQFF
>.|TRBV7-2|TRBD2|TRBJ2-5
TGTGCCAGCAGCCCAAAGACTAGCGGGGCATCTAAGAGAACCCAGTACTTC
CASSPKTSGASKRTQYF
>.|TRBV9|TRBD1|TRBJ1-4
TGTGCCAGCAGCGCCGTAGGGGGCGGTGAAAAACTGTTTTTT
CASSAVGGGEKLFF
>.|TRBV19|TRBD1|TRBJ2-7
TGTGCCAGTAGTACCTTCGCAGGGGGCCCCCACGAGCAGTACTTC
CASSTFAGGPHEQYF
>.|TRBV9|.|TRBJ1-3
TGTGCCAGCAGCGTAGGCGGCGGCTTCTCTGGAAACACCATATATTTT
CASSVGGGFSGNTIYF
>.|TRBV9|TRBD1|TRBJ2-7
TGTGCCAGCAGCGTAGCGGACAGGGGCTACGAGCAGTACTTC
CASSVADRGYEQYF
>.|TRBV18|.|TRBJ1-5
TGTGCCAGCTCACCAGAAACAGGGTCCGAACAGCCCCAGCATTTT
CASSPETGSEQPQHF
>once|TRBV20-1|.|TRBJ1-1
TGCAGTGCTCCCGGGGACACTGAAGCTTTCTTT
CSAPGDTEAFF
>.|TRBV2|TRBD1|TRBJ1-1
TGTGCCAGCAGAGATACAGGGGTGACTGAAGCTTTCTTT
CASRDTGVTEAFF
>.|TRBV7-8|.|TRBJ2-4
TGTGCCAGCAGCCGGACAATCCTAGCCAAAAACATTCAGTACTTC
CASSRTILAKNIQYF
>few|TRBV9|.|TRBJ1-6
TGTGCCAGCAGCAGGGGTAATTCACCCCTCCACTTT
CASSRGNSPLHF
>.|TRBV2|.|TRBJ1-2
TGTGCCACCTCGACGGACTTTAACTATGGCTACACCTTC
CATSTDFNYGYTF
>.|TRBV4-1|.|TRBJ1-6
TGCGCCAGCAGAAACGGGAATTCACCCCTCCACTTT
CASRNGNSPLHF
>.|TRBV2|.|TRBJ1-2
TGTGCCAGCAGTGAAGCTACAGGGTCAAACTATGGCTACACCTTC
CASSEATGSNYGYTF
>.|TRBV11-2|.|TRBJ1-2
TGTGCCAGCAGAGATACAGGGTCAGGGGATGGCTACACCTTC
CASRDTGSGDGYTF
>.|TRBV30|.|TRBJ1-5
TGTGCCTGGAGTCCGGGGGATCAGCCCCAGCATTTT
CAWSPGDQPQHF
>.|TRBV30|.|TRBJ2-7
TGTGCCTGGAGTCCACTCTACGAGCAGTACTTC
CAWSPLYEQYF
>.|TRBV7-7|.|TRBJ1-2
TGTGCCAGCAGTCCACTCGGACAGTTGGAGTTTGGCTACACCTTC
CASSPLGQLEFGYTF
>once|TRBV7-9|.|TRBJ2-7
TGTTCCAGCAGCTTAGAAGTGCGATCCTACGAGCAGTACTTC
CSSSLEVRSYEQYF
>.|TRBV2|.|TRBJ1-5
TGTGCCAGCAGTCCCCAGGTCAATCAGCCCCAGCATTTT
CASSPQVNQPQHF
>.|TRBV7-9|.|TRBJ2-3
TGTGCCAGCAGCTTTCGCCTAGCGAGCACAGATACGCAGTATTTT
CASSFRLASTDTQYF
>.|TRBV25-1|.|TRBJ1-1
TGTGCCAGCTCGCGAGAGAACACTGAAGCTTTCTTT
CASSRENTEAFF